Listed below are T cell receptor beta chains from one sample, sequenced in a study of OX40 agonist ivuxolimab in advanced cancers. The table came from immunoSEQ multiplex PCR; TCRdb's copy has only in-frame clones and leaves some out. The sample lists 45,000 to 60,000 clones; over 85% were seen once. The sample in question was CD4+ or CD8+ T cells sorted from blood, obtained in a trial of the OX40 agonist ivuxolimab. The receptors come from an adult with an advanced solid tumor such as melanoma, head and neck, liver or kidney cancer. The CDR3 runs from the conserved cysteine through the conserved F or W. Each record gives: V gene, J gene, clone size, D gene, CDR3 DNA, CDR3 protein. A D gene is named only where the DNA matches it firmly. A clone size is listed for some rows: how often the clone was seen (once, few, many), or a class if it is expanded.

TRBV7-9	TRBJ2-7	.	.	TGTGCCAGCAGCGGATTCTCCTACGAGCAGTACTTC	CASSGFSYEQYF
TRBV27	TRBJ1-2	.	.	TGTGCCAGCAGTTTATCAGGCGCAGGGCTCTATGGCTACACCTTC	CASSLSGAGLYGYTF
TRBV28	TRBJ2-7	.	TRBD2	TGTGCCAGCAGACCGGGACTAGCGGGACTTTACGAGCAGTACTTC	CASRPGLAGLYEQYF
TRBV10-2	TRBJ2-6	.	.	TGCGCCAGCAGTGATGAGCGGGACAGTACTCACTCTGGGGCCAACGTCCTGACTTTC	CASSDERDSTHSGANVLTF
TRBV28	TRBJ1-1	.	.	TGTGCCAGCAGGTTTCAGGGTGACACTGAAGCTTTCTTT	CASRFQGDTEAFF
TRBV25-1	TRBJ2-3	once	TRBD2	TGTGCCAGCAGTGATGGCCCCATCCTAGCGGGAGTGGCAGATACGCAGTATTTT	CASSDGPILAGVADTQYF
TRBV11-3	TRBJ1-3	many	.	TGTGCCAGCAGCTTACGGGGTACTGGAAACACCATATATTTT	CASSLRGTGNTIYF
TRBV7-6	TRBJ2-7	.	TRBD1	TGTGCCAGCAGCTTAACAGGGGCCTACGAGCAGTACTTC	CASSLTGAYEQYF
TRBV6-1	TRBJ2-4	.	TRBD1	TGTGCCAGCAGTGAAAGGTGGCAGGGGGCAGCCAAAAACATTCAGTACTTC	CASSERWQGAAKNIQYF
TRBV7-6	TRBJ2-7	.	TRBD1	TGTGCCAGCAGCCCGGGGACAGGGTCCTACGAGCAGTACTTC	CASSPGTGSYEQYF
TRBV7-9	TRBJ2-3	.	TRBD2	TGTGCCAGCAGCTTACTAGCGGGAGTGGGCACAGATACGCAGTATTTT	CASSLLAGVGTDTQYF
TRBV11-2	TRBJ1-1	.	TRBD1	TGTGCCAGCAGCGGGGACAGGGGACGCACTGAAGCTTTCTTT	CASSGDRGRTEAFF
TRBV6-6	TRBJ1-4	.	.	TGTGCCAGCAGCATGGACGTAATCGGTGGAAAACTGTTTTTT	CASSMDVIGGKLFF
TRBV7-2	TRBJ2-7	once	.	TGTGCCAGCAGTTTCCTTGGGACGGCGGAAGAGCAGTACTTC	CASSFLGTAEEQYF
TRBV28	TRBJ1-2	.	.	TGTGCCAGCAGTAAGGGCAGCTATGGCTACACCTTC	CASSKGSYGYTF
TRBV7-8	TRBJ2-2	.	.	TGTGCCAGCAGCTCCGGGATCCTCACCGGGGAGCTGTTTTTT	CASSSGILTGELFF
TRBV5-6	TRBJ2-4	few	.	TGTGCCAGCAGCTATGGGACACTCAACATTCAGTACTTC	CASSYGTLNIQYF
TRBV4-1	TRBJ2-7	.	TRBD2	TGCGCCAGCAGCCGTTTAGCGGGAGGGCCGGGCGAGCAGTACTTC	CASSRLAGGPGEQYF
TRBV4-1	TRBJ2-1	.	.	TGCGCCAGCAGCCAAGCAACGACCTACAATGAGCAGTTCTTC	CASSQATTYNEQFF
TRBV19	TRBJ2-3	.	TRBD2	TGTGCCAGTAGGACCGAGGGACTAGAGTCAGATACGCAGTATTTT	CASRTEGLESDTQYF
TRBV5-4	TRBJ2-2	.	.	TGTGCCAGCAGTTCAGCAGCCACCGGGGAGCTGTTTTTT	CASSSAATGELFF
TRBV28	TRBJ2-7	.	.	TGTGCCAGCAGTCCAGTAGTCCCCTACGAGCAGTACTTC	CASSPVVPYEQYF
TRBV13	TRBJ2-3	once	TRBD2	TGTGCCAGCAGGGCGACTAGCGGGAGTTTCCCCAGCACAGATACGCAGTATTTT	CASRATSGSFPSTDTQYF
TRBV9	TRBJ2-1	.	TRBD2	TGTGCCAGCAGCGTAGAAAGCGGGAGCGGTGAGCAGTTCTTC	CASSVESGSGEQFF
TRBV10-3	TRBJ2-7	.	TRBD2	TGTGCCATCGAAGGGGCTAGCGGGAGGGGACACTCCTACGAGCAGTACTTC	CAIEGASGRGHSYEQYF
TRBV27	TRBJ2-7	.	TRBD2	TGTGCCAGCAGTTTTACTCAACCGACGGGGAGGGATGAGCAGTACTTC	CASSFTQPTGRDEQYF
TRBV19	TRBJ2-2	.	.	TGTGCCAGTAGTATATCCGGGGGCGCCGGGGAGCTGTTTTTT	CASSISGGAGELFF
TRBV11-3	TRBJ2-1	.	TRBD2	TGTGCCAGCAAGCCCGCGGGAGGGCCTATCAATGAGCAGTTCTTC	CASKPAGGPINEQFF
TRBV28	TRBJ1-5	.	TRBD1	TGTGCCAGCAGTCCAGGGGGCGCAGGTCAGCCCCAGCATTTT	CASSPGGAGQPQHF
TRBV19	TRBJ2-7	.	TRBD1	TGTGCCAGTAGTATCGGGACAGGGGGCTCCTACGAGCAGTACTTC	CASSIGTGGSYEQYF
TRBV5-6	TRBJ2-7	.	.	TGTGCCAGCAGCTTGGAATCGATATTAGCGGATAATGACTCCTACGAGCAGTACTTC	CASSLESILADNDSYEQYF
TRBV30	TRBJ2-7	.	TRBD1	TGTGCCTGGAGTGTGGGGACAGGGCCCTACGAGCAGTACTTC	CAWSVGTGPYEQYF
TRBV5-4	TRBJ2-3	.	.	TGTGCCAGCAGCCGACTCCGGGACACACACACAGATACGCAGTATTTT	CASSRLRDTHTDTQYF
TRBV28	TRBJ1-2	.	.	TGTGCCAGCATCATGACAGGAAACTATGGCTACACCTTC	CASIMTGNYGYTF
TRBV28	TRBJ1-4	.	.	TGTGCCAGCAGTGGGGCCCTTAATGAAAAACTGTTTTTT	CASSGALNEKLFF
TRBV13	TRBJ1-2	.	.	TGTGCCAGCAGCTTAGAATGGTTAGGCTACACCTTC	CASSLEWLGYTF
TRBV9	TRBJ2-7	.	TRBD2	TGTGCCAGCAGCGTCGCTAGCGGGAGTACCTACGAGCAGTACTTC	CASSVASGSTYEQYF
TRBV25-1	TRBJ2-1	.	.	TGTGCCAGCTGTTTAGGGGTTCGCAATGAGCAGTTCTTC	CASCLGVRNEQFF
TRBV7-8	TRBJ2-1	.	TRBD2	TGTGCCAGCAGCTTCACTAGCGGCGGCGCGGTCTACAATGAGCAGTTCTTC	CASSFTSGGAVYNEQFF
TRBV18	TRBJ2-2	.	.	TGTGCCATTCTGCAGGGGAACACCGGGGAGCTGTTTTTT	CAILQGNTGELFF
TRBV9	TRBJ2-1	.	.	TGTGCCAGCAGCGTAGATCCAGCGGAGCCTTCCTCCTACAATGAGCAGTTCTTC	CASSVDPAEPSSYNEQFF
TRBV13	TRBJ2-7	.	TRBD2	TGTGCCAGCAGCCTCCGGGGACTAGAAACGGGCGAGCAGTACTTC	CASSLRGLETGEQYF
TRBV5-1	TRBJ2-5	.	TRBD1	TGCGCCAGCAGTTGGGCAGGGGGCGCGAGGGAGACCCAGTACTTC	CASSWAGGARETQYF
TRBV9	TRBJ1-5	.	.	TGTGCCAGCAGCGTAGGCTCGAGTCAGCCCCAGCATTTT	CASSVGSSQPQHF
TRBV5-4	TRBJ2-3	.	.	TGTGCCAGCAGCTTGGATCAGGGGGGGTATACAGATACGCAGTATTTT	CASSLDQGGYTDTQYF
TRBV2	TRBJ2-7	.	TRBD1	TGTGCCAGCAGTGGCCGGGACAGGGAGAGGGAGCAGTACTTC	CASSGRDREREQYF
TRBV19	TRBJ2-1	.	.	TGTGCCAGTAGTATACTCCCCGGCAATGAGCAGTTCTTC	CASSILPGNEQFF
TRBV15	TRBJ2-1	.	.	TGTGCCACCAGCGTCAGACAGAGGGTCTCTGAGCAGTTCTTC	CATSVRQRVSEQFF
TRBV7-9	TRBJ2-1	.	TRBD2	TGTGCCAGCAGGGGGGCTAGCGGGAGGAATGAGCAGTTCTTC	CASRGASGRNEQFF
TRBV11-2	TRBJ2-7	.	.	TGTGCCAGCAGCTTAGGTCCCCCCCCAACCTACGAGCAGTACTTC	CASSLGPPPTYEQYF
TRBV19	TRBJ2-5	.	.	TGTGCCACCAAGCGGGTCGGGGAGACCCAGTACTTC	CATKRVGETQYF
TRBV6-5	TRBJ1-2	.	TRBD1	TGTGCCAGCAGCCAGGCGACAGGGGGCTATGGCTACACCTTC	CASSQATGGYGYTF